Below are 27 T cell receptor beta chains sequenced from a single sample in a study of shared clonotypes between healthy human individuals. Libraries were prepared by immunoSEQ multiplex PCR; TCRdb keeps only in-frame clonotypes and omits some of them. The sample holds around 1.5 million clones, under 99% seen once. What was sequenced was naive CD4+ T cells sorted from blood. The subset here: CD45RA+ positively selected. The receptor set was obtained from a man aged 25 to 40 in good health.

This sequence joins TRBV18 and TRBJ2-5; 11 bases are shared with TRBD2. The CDR3 has 17 residues. Germline V gives CDR1 KGHSH, CDR2 LQKENI. Unmatched junction bases numbered 9, after V lost 1 base and J lost 5 bases. The CDR3 here is CASSPLLAGVLHETQYF. CDR3 sequence (DNA): TGTGCCAGCTCACCACTACTAGCGGGAGTGCTGCACGAGACCCAGTACTTC.

V gene TRBV6-1 combines with J gene TRBJ1-1; D might be TRBD1 (5 bases). Trimming stripped 3 bases from V and 7 bases from J, with 6 bases between. Germline loops: CDR1 MNHNS, CDR2 SASEGT. CDR3 size: 11 residues. The CDR3 DNA reads as TGTGCCAGCAGTGAGGGGGATGAAGCTTTCTTT. Amino acid sequence: CASSEGDEAFF.

This clone turned up a few times. V and J are TRBV6-5 and TRBJ2-1; 10 nucleotides match TRBD2. CDR1 and CDR2 (germline): MNHEY, SVGAGI. V dropped 6 bases and J dropped 7; count of bases not matched to a gene: 9. This CDR3 contains 15 residues. The CDR3 DNA reads as TGTGCCAGCAGAGCCACTAGCGGGATAATAAATGAGCAGTTCTTC. Protein sequence: CASRATSGIINEQFF.

This chain links TRBV7-2 with TRBJ2-1; no reliable D call. CDR1 is SGHTA and CDR2 is FQGNSA in the germline V gene. V was clipped by 8 bases and J by 0 bases, with 8 bases between them. CDR3 length: 13 amino acids. CDR3 in DNA: TGTGCCAGCTCCAAAACCTCCTACAATGAGCAGTTCTTC. As protein: CASSKTSYNEQFF.

The chain is built from TRBV27 and TRBJ1-4; D not resolved. This CDR3 is 15 amino acids long. Germline values: CDR1 MNHEY, CDR2 SMNVEV (reference sequence). Trimming cost V 5 bases and J 8 bases, with 18 bases left between them. The CDR3 region is CASSPRTSLGEKLFF. The CDR3 bases are TGTGCCAGCAGTCCCCGGACTTCCCTAGGGGAAAAACTGTTTTTT.

CDR3 loop: CASSSKDRYSEAFF. The DNA for the CDR3 is TGTGCCAGCAGCTCAAAAGACAGGTATTCTGAAGCTTTCTTT. J is TRBJ1-1 and V is TRBV14; weak D call: TRBD1 (6 bases). V was cut by 5 bases and J by 6 bases, with 16 bases left in between. The CDR3 sequence is 14 residues long. Germline V gene sequence: CDR1 SGHDN, CDR2 FVKESK. Based on the CDR3 plus reference TRBV14 and TRBJ1-1, the full variable domain is EAGVTQFPSHSVIEKGQTVTLRCDPISGHDNLYWYRRVMGKEIKFLLHFVKESKQDESGMPNNRFLAERTGGTYSTLKVQPAELEDSGVYFCASSSKDRYSEAFFGQGTRLTVV.

In regard to this clone: The sample has other DNA sequences that encode this CDR3 too. The chain joins TRBV18 to TRBJ1-1; TRBD1 matches at 9 bases. The germline V gene has CDR1 KGHSH and CDR2 LQKENI. The CDR3 is made up of 13 amino acids. V was pared by 6 bases and J by 5 bases, with 4 bases of the junction left unmatched. The CDR3 bases are TGTGCCAGCTCGCGGGACAGGGAAACTGAAGCTTTCTTT. This encodes CASSRDRETEAFF.

This clone was detected once. V is TRBV18 and J is TRBJ2-3; D is perhaps TRBD1 (5 bases). Germline CDR1 and CDR2: KGHSH and LQKENI. The CDR3 has 16 residues. Trimming shortened V by 1 base and J by 2 bases, and 13 bases separated the two germline ends. The DNA for the CDR3 is TGTGCCAGCTCACCACTCGACAGCCATCTCACAGATACGCAGTATTTT. Encoded protein: CASSPLDSHLTDTQYF.

Concerning this clone itself: Other DNA sequences of this sample code for an identical CDR3. The V call is TRBV5-4, the J call TRBJ2-1; either TRBD1 or TRBD2 may fit D (5 bases each). The CDR3 is 15 amino acids. Looked up from germline, CDR1 is SGHNT and CDR2 is YYREEE (reference sequence). V was clipped by 4 bases and J by 4 bases, with 15 bases between them. This CDR3 is CASSPPGRGYNEQFF. For the CDR3, the DNA is TGTGCCAGCAGCCCACCGGGACGGGGTTACAATGAGCAGTTCTTC.

The V gene is TRBV5-1, the J gene TRBJ2-3; tentative D call: TRBD1 (5 bases). CDR3 size: 13 residues. The germline V and J ends were trimmed by 7 bases and 0 bases, with 9 bases remaining between them. Germline loops: CDR1 SGHRS, CDR2 YFSETQ. The DNA of the CDR3 is TGCGCCAGCGGACATGATAGCACAGATACGCAGTATTTT. Protein sequence: CASGHDSTDTQYF.

The chain employs TRBV6-5 and TRBJ1-4; TRBD1 is a possible D gene (5 bases). This CDR3 spans 14 amino acids. In germline, CDR1 is MNHEY, CDR2 SVGAGI. Trimming took off 2 bases at V and 5 bases at J, with 9 bases between the two ends. The CDR3 nucleotides read TGTGCCAGCAGTTACGGGGGAGGCAATGAAAAACTGTTTTTT. Translating it yields CASSYGGGNEKLFF.

The chain couples TRBV5-1 to TRBJ2-7; 8 nucleotides align to TRBD2. The V segment lost 4 bases and the J segment 5 bases; nucleotides outside the gene matches: 5. Per the germline V gene, CDR1 is SGHRS and CDR2 is YFSETQ. This CDR3 is 13 amino acids long. The CDR3 DNA reads TGCGCCAGCAGCAGAGCGGGAGAAGACGAGCAGTACTTC. It yields the protein CASSRAGEDEQYF.

The chain is built from TRBV4-1 and TRBJ2-7, with 11 bases that match TRBD2. The V gene's germline CDR1 is MGHRA and CDR2 YSYEKL. With 0 bases clipped from V and 2 bases from J, the junction kept 3 bases outside the gene matches. CDR3 length: 16 amino acids. The CDR3 DNA is TGCGCCAGCAGCCAAGATTTAGCGGGAGGGACCTACGAGCAGTACTTC. Translating gives CASSQDLAGGTYEQYF.

This clone appeared once. CDR3 bases: TGTGCCAGCAGCCCCGACAGGGGGTTGGCTGAAGCTTTCTTT. Translating gives CASSPDRGLAEAFF. The rearrangement uses TRBV11-2 and TRBJ1-1, with 9 bases fitting TRBD1. CDR1 and CDR2 (germline): SGHAT, FQNNGV. The CDR3 extends over 14 amino acids. Trimming cost V 5 bases and J 6 bases; bases outside gene matches: 7.

This chain joins TRBV5-1 and TRBJ2-5; 8 nucleotides match TRBD2. The CDR3 is made up of 13 amino acids. Germline assignment: CDR1 SGHRS and CDR2 YFSETQ. V gave up 4 bases and J gave up 4 bases; unmatched junction bases: 3. The chain's CDR3 is CASSPGRAETQYF. CDR3 coding DNA: TGCGCCAGCAGCCCCGGGAGGGCAGAGACCCAGTACTTC.

The V gene is TRBV18, the J gene TRBJ1-1; the match to TRBD1 covers 7 bases. This CDR3 region has 13 residues. The junction had 5 bases not matched to a gene; V was cut back by 5 bases and J by 5 bases. Per the germline V gene, CDR1 is KGHSH and CDR2 is LQKENI. As DNA, the CDR3 is TGTGCCAGCTCAGGAACAGGGGTTACTGAAGCTTTCTTT. Translating gives CASSGTGVTEAFF.

This chain uses TRBV30 with TRBJ2-4, with 9 bases aligning to TRBD1. The CDR3 sequence is 11 residues long. The V segment lost 2 bases and the J segment 16 bases; nucleotides outside the gene matches: 6. Germline V gene lookup returns CDR1 GTSNPN and CDR2 SVGIG (reference sequence). DNA of the CDR3: TGTGCCTGGAGTTTCCGGGACAGGGCTTACTTC. It yields the protein CAWSFRDRAYF.

The chain has TRBV5-1 and TRBJ2-1, with a weak D call TRBD2 (5 bases). This CDR3 has 15 amino acids. The V and J ends lost 0 bases and 6 bases respectively, with 13 bases between them. Germline V CDR1 and CDR2: SGHRS, YFSETQ. The CDR3: CASSLGAAGSNEQFF. The DNA of the CDR3 is TGCGCCAGCAGCTTGGGAGCGGCAGGCTCCAATGAGCAGTTCTTC. Full variable domain (rest looked up from reference TRBV5-1 and TRBJ2-1): KAGVTQTPRYLIKTRGQQVTLSCSPISGHRSVSWYQQTPGQGLQFLFEYFSETQRNKGNFPGRFSGRQFSNSRSEMNVSTLELGDSALYLCASSLGAAGSNEQFFGPGTRLTVL.

The CDR3 here is CASSKTTGEVAFF. Here the CDR3 DNA reads TGCGCCAGCAGCAAAACAACAGGGGAAGTGGCTTTCTTT. The rearrangement links TRBV5-1 to TRBJ1-1, with 7 bases matching TRBD1. CDR3 size: 13 residues. Germline assignment: CDR1 SGHRS and CDR2 YFSETQ. V shed 4 bases, J shed 11 bases, and the junction held 11 bases outside the gene matches.

V and J are TRBV5-1 and TRBJ2-7, with 12 positions matching TRBD2. Germline assignment: CDR1 SGHRS and CDR2 YFSETQ. The CDR3 extends over 15 amino acids. The V gene end was trimmed by 7 bases and the J gene end by 0 bases; junction bases not matched to a gene: 5. The CDR3 DNA follows: TGCGCCAGCGGGACTAGCGGGCGTAGCTCCTACGAGCAGTACTTC. It encodes CASGTSGRSSYEQYF.

Notes on this clone: Germline and junction disagree at one end, which may indicate a read error. CDR3 coding DNA: TGTGCCAGCGGCTTACCGGGACAGGGTTTAGGAGGCTACACCTTC. Amino acid sequence: CASGLPGQGLGGYTF. V usage is TRBV7-9 and J usage is TRBJ1-2; 9 nucleotides agree with TRBD1. From germline, CDR1 is SEHNR and CDR2 FQNEAQ (reference sequence). This CDR3 comprises 15 residues.

The chain couples TRBV5-6 to TRBJ2-7, with TRBD2 identical over 12 bases. Germline assignment: CDR1 SGHDT and CDR2 YYEEEE. The CDR3 runs to 17 residues. Losses at the gene ends were 7 bases for V and 4 bases for J; bases not matched to a gene: 15. DNA of the CDR3: TGTGCCAGCGGCGACTCCGGGACTAGCGGGCGTCTATACGAGCAGTACTTC. Translated: CASGDSGTSGRLYEQYF. The complete variable domain, with remaining parts taken from reference TRBV5-6 and TRBJ2-7, reads DAGVTQSPTHLIKTRGQQVTLRCSPKSGHDTVSWYQQALGQGPQFIFQYYEEEERQRGNFPDRFSGHQFPNYSSELNVNALLLGDSALYLCASGDSGTSGRLYEQYFGPGTRLTVT.

This clone was picked up one time. The chain employs TRBV14 and TRBJ2-7; D is uncertain. The germline V and J ends were trimmed by 3 bases and 3 bases, with 18 bases remaining between them. Germline V gives CDR1 SGHDN, CDR2 FVKESK. The CDR3 is made up of 16 amino acids. The CDR3 here is CASSHTHRAYFYEQYF. CDR3 sequence (DNA): TGTGCCAGCAGCCATACCCACCGGGCATACTTCTACGAGCAGTACTTC.

The rearrangement links TRBV18 to TRBJ2-1; TRBD2 is a possible D gene (5 bases). From germline, CDR1 is KGHSH and CDR2 LQKENI. The CDR3 runs 16 residues. Deletions cut 0 bases from V and 1 base from J, with 10 bases between. The CDR3 sequence: CASSPPMGASYNEQFF. DNA for the CDR3: TGTGCCAGCTCACCACCGATGGGAGCTTCCTACAATGAGCAGTTCTTC.

The chain has TRBV7-2 and TRBJ2-7, with D unresolved. V was pared by 5 bases and J by 0 bases, with 20 bases between. This CDR3 has 17 amino acids. Germline V gives CDR1 SGHTA, CDR2 FQGNSA. The CDR3 region is CASSQPPGRSLSYEQYF. CDR3 nucleotides: TGTGCCAGCAGCCAACCCCCTGGCAGAAGTCTCTCCTACGAGCAGTACTTC. The variable domain in full, with the rest retrieved from reference TRBV7-2 and TRBJ2-7, is GAGVSQSPSNKVTEKGKDVELRCDPISGHTALYWYRQSLGQGLEFLIYFQGNSAPDKSGLPSDRFSAERTGGSVSTLTIQRTQQEDSAVYLCASSQPPGRSLSYEQYFGPGTRLTVT.

The chain recombines TRBV19 with TRBJ2-3; 8 positions match TRBD2. CDR3 length: 15 amino acids. The trim removed 4 bases at V and 5 bases at J, leaving 8 bases unmatched. Germline CDR1 reads LNHDA; CDR2 reads SQIVND (reference sequence). The chain's CDR3 is CASSKKREGRDTQYF. The DNA for the CDR3 is TGTGCCAGTAGTAAAAAACGGGAGGGCAGAGATACGCAGTATTTT.

Points on this clone: The sample contains more than one DNA sequence encoding this CDR3. The rearrangement uses TRBV5-1 and TRBJ2-1, with 8 bases matching TRBD1. The germline V gene has CDR1 SGHRS and CDR2 YFSETQ. CDR3 length: 14 residues. V was clipped by 1 base and J by 8 bases; unmatched bases: 5. The CDR3 DNA reads TGCGCCAGCAGCTTGCGAGCAGGGGGCGATGAGCAGTTCTTC. This encodes CASSLRAGGDEQFF.